Below, 18 T cell receptor beta chains from the same sample are listed, as sequenced in a study of blood T cell repertoires in COVID-19. The assay was immunoSEQ multiplex PCR, and TCRdb's table has in-frame clones only and misses some. This sample has just over 250,000 clones; around 90% occur once, and the top ten carry approximately 4.3%. The sample comprised peripheral blood. These receptors were taken from a man aged 55 to 70 who had recovered from COVID-19.

This clone was seen once. The chain carries TRBV12-5 and TRBJ1-1; TRBD1 matches 9 bases. This CDR3 is built from 16 residues. The germline gives CDR1 LGHNT, CDR2 FRNRAP. Trimming removed 5 bases from V and 0 bases from J; junction bases left unmatched: 7. CDR3 residues: CASGPDRGDMNTEAFF. The DNA for the CDR3 is TGTGCTAGTGGTCCGGACAGGGGCGATATGAACACTGAAGCTTTCTTT.

V is TRBV3-1 (or the pseudogene TRBV3-2) and J is TRBJ2-7, with no clear D. V lost 0 bases, J lost 8 bases, and 11 bases lay in between. The CDR3 is 13 residues long. In germline, CDR1 is LGHDT, CDR2 YNNKEL (reference sequence). The CDR3 nucleotides are TGTGCCAGCAGCCAAGAAGCTAGACCACAGCAGTACTTC. It translates to CASSQEARPQQYF.

The chain couples TRBV24-1 to TRBJ2-3; 13 nucleotides match TRBD2. V shed 6 bases and J 5 bases; nucleotides not matched to a gene: 10. This CDR3 has 17 residues. CDR1 and CDR2 from the germline V gene are KGHDR and SFDVKD. CDR3 in amino acids: CATSISSGLAGVDTQYF. In nucleotides, the CDR3 is TGTGCCACCAGTATTTCTTCTGGACTAGCGGGGGTAGATACGCAGTATTTT.

This chain links TRBV10-3 with TRBJ1-5, with D unresolved. The V end was cut by 3 bases, the J end by 4 bases, with 7 bases between. Germline V CDR1 and CDR2: ENHRY, SYGVKD. CDR3 size: 13 residues. CDR3 amino acids: CAISEQNNQPQHF. CDR3 in DNA: TGTGCCATCAGTGAACAAAATAATCAGCCCCAGCATTTT.

This chain uses TRBV6-6 with TRBJ2-7; TRBD1 agrees at 8 bases. The V and J ends lost 0 bases and 2 bases, in that order; junction bases with no gene match: 3. The CDR3 consists of 15 residues. Germline assignment: CDR1 MNHNY and CDR2 SVGAGI (reference sequence). The CDR3 DNA sequence: TGTGCCAGCAGTTACTCCGGGACAGGTACCTACGAGCAGTACTTC. Translating it yields CASSYSGTGTYEQYF.

The chain combines TRBV6-1 with TRBJ2-3, with TRBD2 identical over 13 bases. The CDR3 covers 18 residues. Germline V gene lookup returns CDR1 MNHNS and CDR2 SASEGT. V gave up 2 bases and J gave up 6 bases; unmatched junction bases: 11. The CDR3 is CASSEQPLLAGGTDTQYF. The CDR3 DNA is TGTGCCAGCAGTGAACAGCCTTTACTAGCGGGGGGGACCGATACGCAGTATTTT.

In this sample, this clone turned up many times. This sequence joins TRBV6-2 or TRBV6-3 and TRBJ1-2, with D possibly matching TRBD1 (5 bases). This CDR3 is built from 14 residues. Trimming pared 0 bases from V and 6 bases from J, leaving 11 bases between. Germline V gene lookup returns CDR1 MNHEY and CDR2 SVGEGT. CDR3 coding DNA: TGTGCCAGCAGTTACTCGGGGACTGGTAATGGCTACACCTTC. Its translation: CASSYSGTGNGYTF.

The chain joins TRBV6-5 to TRBJ1-5; 8 nucleotides align to TRBD1. The junction had 3 bases not matched to a gene; V was cut back by 0 bases and J by 5 bases. From germline, CDR1 is MNHEY and CDR2 SVGAGI. This CDR3 is built from 15 residues. The CDR3 sequence is CASSYSRRGHQPQHF. Here the CDR3 DNA reads TGTGCCAGCAGTTACTCCCGCAGGGGGCATCAGCCCCAGCATTTT.

V is TRBV7-9 and J is TRBJ1-1; D call uncertain. The CDR3 runs 14 residues. Per germline, CDR1 SEHNR and CDR2 FQNEAQ (reference sequence). The ends were cut back, 5 bases at V and 1 base at J, with 11 bases in the middle. The CDR3 region is CASSPTGGNTEAFF. The CDR3 DNA sequence: TGTGCCAGCAGCCCGACGGGTGGGAACACTGAAGCTTTCTTT.

This chain links TRBV6-6 with TRBJ2-1; 13 nucleotides match TRBD2. This CDR3 has 15 residues. J was trimmed by 4 bases and V by 6 bases; bases with no gene match: 3. Per germline, CDR1 MNHNY and CDR2 SVGAGI (reference sequence). CDR3 nucleotides: TGTGCCAGCAGCCGACTAGCGGGAGGATACAATGAGCAGTTCTTC. Its translation is CASSRLAGGYNEQFF.

The CDR3 sequence: CASSATADSYNEQFF. CDR3 DNA sequence: TGTGCCAGCAGCGCCACAGCTGACTCCTACAATGAGCAGTTCTTC. The chain has TRBV9 and TRBJ2-1; D is ambiguous. This CDR3 is built from 15 residues. The V gene's germline CDR1 is SGDLS and CDR2 YYNGEE. Trimming cost V 3 bases and J 0 bases, with 10 bases left between them.

V is TRBV7-8 and J is TRBJ2-5; TRBD2 aligns across 16 bases. This CDR3 is 18 amino acids long. The V segment lost 5 bases and the J segment 7 bases; nucleotides outside the gene matches: 13. Germline V gene data show CDR1 as SGHVS and CDR2 as FQNEAQ. The CDR3 sequence: CASSPGLAGGTVKATQYF. As DNA, the CDR3 is TGTGCCAGCAGCCCGGGACTAGCGGGGGGGACAGTAAAAGCGACCCAGTACTTC. The full variable domain, rest sourced from reference TRBV7-8 and TRBJ2-5, is GAGVSQSPRYKVAKRGQDVALRCDPISGHVSLFWYQQALGQGPEFLTYFQNEAQLDKSGLPSDRFFAERPEGSVSTLKIQRTQQEDSAVYLCASSPGLAGGTVKATQYFGPGTRLLVL.

Comments on this clone: A read error may account for a junction end that differs from germline. V is TRBV7-2 and J is TRBJ1-2; no clear D. The CDR3 extends over 12 amino acids. Germline assignment: CDR1 SGHTA and CDR2 FQGNSA. CDR3 loop: CASSLYGIGSSF. As DNA, the CDR3 is TGTGCCAGCAGCTTATATGGGATAGGGAGCTCCTTC. Filled out from reference TRBV7-2 and TRBJ1-2, the complete variable domain reads GAGVSQSPSNKVTEKGKDVELRCDPISGHTALYWYRQSLGQGLEFLIYFQGNSAPDKSGLPSDRFSAERTGGSVSTLTIQRTQQEDSAVYLCASSLYGIGSSFGSGTRLTVV.

The chain links TRBV7-9 to TRBJ2-1; D is unclear. The V end lost 5 bases, the J end lost 5 bases, and 7 bases lay between the germline ends. Germline CDR1 SEHNR, CDR2 FQNEAQ (reference sequence). The CDR3 has 12 residues. The CDR3 protein is CASSPNNNEQFF. The CDR3 DNA follows: TGTGCCAGCAGCCCAAACAACAATGAGCAGTTCTTC.

The rearrangement links TRBV12-3 or TRBV12-4 to TRBJ1-2, with D unclear. With 5 bases removed from V and 8 bases from J, the gap between germline ends came to 12 bases. This CDR3 is built from 12 residues. The CDR3 reads CASSAVRAGYTF. As DNA, the CDR3 is TGTGCCAGCAGTGCCGTGAGGGCCGGCTACACCTTC.

This rearrangement joins TRBV19 to TRBJ2-4, with TRBD2 matching 7 bases. V shed 4 bases, J shed 0 bases, and the junction held 12 bases outside the gene matches. Per the germline V gene, CDR1 is LNHDA and CDR2 is SQIVND (reference sequence). This CDR3 spans 18 amino acids. CDR3 sequence: CASSSPRAGRVAKNIQYF. Written as DNA, the CDR3 is TGTGCCAGTAGTAGCCCCCGGGCAGGGAGGGTAGCCAAAAACATTCAGTACTTC.

The chain joins TRBV29-1 to TRBJ1-4, with no clear D. In germline, CDR1 is SQVTM, CDR2 ANQGSEA. The CDR3 spans 13 residues. Between the trimmed V and J ends, which lost 7 bases and 7 bases, there was a span of 16 bases. This chain's CDR3 is CSGRGQIGEKLFF. The CDR3 region has the DNA TGCAGCGGAAGAGGGCAGATCGGTGAAAAACTGTTTTTT.

This rearrangement joins TRBV7-9 to TRBJ1-6, with 7 positions matching TRBD1. The CDR3 runs 15 residues. Germline CDR1 SEHNR, CDR2 FQNEAQ (reference sequence). J was trimmed by 7 bases and V by 5 bases; bases with no gene match: 8. The CDR3 DNA follows: TGTGCCAGCAGCACCACGGGACAGAGCAATTCACCCCTCCACTTT. It yields the protein CASSTTGQSNSPLHF.